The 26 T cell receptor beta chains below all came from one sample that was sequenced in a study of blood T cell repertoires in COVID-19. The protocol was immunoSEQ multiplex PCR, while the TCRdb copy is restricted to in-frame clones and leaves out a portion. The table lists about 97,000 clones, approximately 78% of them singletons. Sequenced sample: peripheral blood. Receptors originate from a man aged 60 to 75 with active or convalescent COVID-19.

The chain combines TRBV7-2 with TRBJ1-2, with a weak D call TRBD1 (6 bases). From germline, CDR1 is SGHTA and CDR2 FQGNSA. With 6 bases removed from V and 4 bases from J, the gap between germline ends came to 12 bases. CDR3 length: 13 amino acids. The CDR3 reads CASSQGRGYGYTF. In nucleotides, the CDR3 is TGTGCCAGCAGTCAGGGCAGGGGCTATGGCTACACCTTC.

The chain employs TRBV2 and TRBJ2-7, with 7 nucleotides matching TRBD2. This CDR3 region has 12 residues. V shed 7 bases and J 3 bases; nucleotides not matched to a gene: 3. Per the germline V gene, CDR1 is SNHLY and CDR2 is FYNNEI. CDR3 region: CASKGGNYEQYV. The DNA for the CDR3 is TGTGCCAGCAAGGGAGGGAACTACGAGCAGTACGTC.

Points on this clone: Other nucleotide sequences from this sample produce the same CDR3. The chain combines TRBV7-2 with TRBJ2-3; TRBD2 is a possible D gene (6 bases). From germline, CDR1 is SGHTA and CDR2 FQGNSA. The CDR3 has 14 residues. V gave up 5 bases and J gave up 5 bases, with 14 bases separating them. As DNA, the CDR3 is TGTGCCAGCAGCCTTAGCGGAGGAGGAGATACGCAGTATTTT. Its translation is CASSLSGGGDTQYF.

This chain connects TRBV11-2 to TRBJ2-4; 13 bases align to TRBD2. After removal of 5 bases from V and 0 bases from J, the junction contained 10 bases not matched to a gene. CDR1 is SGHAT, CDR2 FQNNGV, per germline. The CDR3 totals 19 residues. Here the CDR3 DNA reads TGTGCCAGCAGCCCCGACGGGACTAGCGGGGCCCTAGCCAAAAACATTCAGTACTTC. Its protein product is CASSPDGTSGALAKNIQYF.

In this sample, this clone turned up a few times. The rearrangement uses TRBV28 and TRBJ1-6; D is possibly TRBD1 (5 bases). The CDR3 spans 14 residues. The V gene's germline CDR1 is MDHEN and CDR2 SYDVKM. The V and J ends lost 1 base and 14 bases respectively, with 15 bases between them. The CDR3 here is CASSLFGGAGALHF. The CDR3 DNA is TGTGCCAGCAGTTTATTTGGCGGCGCGGGGGCCCTCCACTTT.

CDR3 sequence reads: CASRQGHRGAGAQYF. CDR3 in DNA: TGTGCCAGCAGACAGGGGCACAGGGGGGCAGGGGCCCAGTACTTC. V gene TRBV27 combines with J gene TRBJ2-5; 8 positions agree with TRBD1. V gave up 6 bases and J gave up 9 bases; unmatched junction bases: 15. CDR1 is MNHEY and CDR2 is SMNVEV in the germline V gene (reference sequence). The CDR3 runs 15 residues.

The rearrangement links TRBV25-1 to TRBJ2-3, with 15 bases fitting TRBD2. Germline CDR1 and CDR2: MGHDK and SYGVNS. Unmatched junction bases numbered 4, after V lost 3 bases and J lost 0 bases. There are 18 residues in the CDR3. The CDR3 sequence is CASSEGLAGGASTDTQYF. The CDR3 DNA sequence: TGTGCCAGCAGTGAGGGACTAGCGGGAGGAGCTAGCACAGATACGCAGTATTTT.

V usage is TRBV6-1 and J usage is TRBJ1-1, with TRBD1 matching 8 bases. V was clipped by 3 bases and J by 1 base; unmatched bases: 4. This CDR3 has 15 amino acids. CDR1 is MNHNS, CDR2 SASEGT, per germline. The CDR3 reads CASSDIGQGNTEAFF. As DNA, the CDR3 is TGTGCCAGCAGTGATATTGGACAGGGGAACACTGAAGCTTTCTTT.

The CDR3 is CAWSPRLAGGHTQYF. DNA of the CDR3: TGTGCCTGGAGTCCCAGACTAGCGGGAGGCCATACGCAGTATTTT. This chain joins TRBV30 and TRBJ2-3, with TRBD2 matching 13 bases. CDR3 length: 15 amino acids. The germline gives CDR1 GTSNPN, CDR2 SVGIG (reference sequence). V lost 2 bases and J lost 7; bases outside the gene matches: 6. Combining the CDR3 with reference TRBV30 and TRBJ2-3 gives the whole variable domain SQTIHQWPATLVQPVGSPLSLECTVEGTSNPNLYWYRQAAGRGLQLLFYSVGIGQISSEVPQNLSASRPQDRQFILSSKKLLLSDSGFYLCAWSPRLAGGHTQYFGPGTRLTVL.

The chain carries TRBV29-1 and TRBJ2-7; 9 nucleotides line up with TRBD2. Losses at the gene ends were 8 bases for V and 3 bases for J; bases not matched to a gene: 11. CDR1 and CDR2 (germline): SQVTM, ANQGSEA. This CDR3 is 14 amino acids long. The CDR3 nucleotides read TGCAGCCTTAGTTGGGCTAGCGGGATCTACGAGCAGTACGTC. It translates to CSLSWASGIYEQYV.

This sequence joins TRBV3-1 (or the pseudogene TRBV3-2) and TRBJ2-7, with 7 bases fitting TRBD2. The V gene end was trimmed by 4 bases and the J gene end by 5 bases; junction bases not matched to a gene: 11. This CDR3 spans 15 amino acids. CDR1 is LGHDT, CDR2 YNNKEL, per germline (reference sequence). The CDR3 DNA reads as TGTGCCAGCAGCCCTAAACGCGGCGGGAGCAACGAGCAGTACGTC. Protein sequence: CASSPKRGGSNEQYV.

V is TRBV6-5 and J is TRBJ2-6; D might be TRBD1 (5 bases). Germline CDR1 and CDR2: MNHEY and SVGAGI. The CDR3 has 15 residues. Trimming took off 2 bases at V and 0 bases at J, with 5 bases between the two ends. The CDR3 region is CASSYDSSGANVLTF. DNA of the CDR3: TGTGCCAGCAGTTACGACAGCTCTGGGGCCAACGTCCTGACTTTC.

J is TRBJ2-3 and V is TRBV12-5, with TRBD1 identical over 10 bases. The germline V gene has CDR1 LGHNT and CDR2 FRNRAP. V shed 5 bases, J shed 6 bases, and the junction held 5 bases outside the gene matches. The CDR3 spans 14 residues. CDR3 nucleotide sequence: TGTGCTAGTGGTCGACAGGGGGCTGGCGATACGCAGTATTTT. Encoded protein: CASGRQGAGDTQYF.

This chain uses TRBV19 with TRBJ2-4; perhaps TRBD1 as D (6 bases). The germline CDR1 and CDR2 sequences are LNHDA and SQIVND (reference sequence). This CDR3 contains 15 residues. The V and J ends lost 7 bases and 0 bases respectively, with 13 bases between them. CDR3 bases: TGTGCCAGTAAATCAGGGGAAGGAGCCAAAAACATTCAGTACTTC. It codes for CASKSGEGAKNIQYF.

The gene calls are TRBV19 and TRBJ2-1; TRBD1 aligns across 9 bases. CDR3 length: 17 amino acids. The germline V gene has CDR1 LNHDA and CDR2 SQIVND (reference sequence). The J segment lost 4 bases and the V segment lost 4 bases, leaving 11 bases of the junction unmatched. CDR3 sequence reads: CASSTMDRGLIYNEQFF. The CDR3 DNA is TGTGCCAGTAGTACTATGGACAGGGGCCTAATTTACAATGAGCAGTTCTTC.

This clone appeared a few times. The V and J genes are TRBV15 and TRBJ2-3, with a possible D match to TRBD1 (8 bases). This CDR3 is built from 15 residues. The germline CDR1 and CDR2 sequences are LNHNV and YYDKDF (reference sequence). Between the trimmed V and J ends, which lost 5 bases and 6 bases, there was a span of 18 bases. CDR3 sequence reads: CATSGGGTGTDTQYF. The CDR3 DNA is TGTGCCACCAGCGGGGGGGGGACAGGTACCGATACGCAGTATTTT.

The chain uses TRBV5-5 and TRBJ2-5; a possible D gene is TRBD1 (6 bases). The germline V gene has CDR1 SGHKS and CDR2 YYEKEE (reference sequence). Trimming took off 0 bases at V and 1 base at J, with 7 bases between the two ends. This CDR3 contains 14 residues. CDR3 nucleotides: TGTGCCAGCAGCTTGGCGACAGGCCAAGAGACCCAGTACTTC. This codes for CASSLATGQETQYF.

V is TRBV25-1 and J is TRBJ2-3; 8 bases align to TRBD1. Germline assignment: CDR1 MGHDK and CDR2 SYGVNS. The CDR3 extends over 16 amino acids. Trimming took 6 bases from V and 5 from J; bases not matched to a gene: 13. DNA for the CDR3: TGTGCCAGCAGAGGAACGGGGAGACAGGGGAAAGATACGCAGTATTTT. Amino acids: CASRGTGRQGKDTQYF.

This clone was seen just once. In nucleotides, the CDR3 is TGTGCCAGCAGTGAAGGACTAGCGGGAATAACAGATACGCAGTATTTT. Its translation: CASSEGLAGITDTQYF. The chain recombines TRBV2 with TRBJ2-3; 11 bases match TRBD2. CDR3 size: 16 residues. The V gene's germline CDR1 is SNHLY and CDR2 FYNNEI. V shed 1 base, J shed 3 bases, and the junction held 3 bases outside the gene matches.

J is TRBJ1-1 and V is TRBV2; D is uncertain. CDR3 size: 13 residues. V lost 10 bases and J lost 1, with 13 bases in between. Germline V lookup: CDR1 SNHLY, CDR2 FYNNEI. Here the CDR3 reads CANRWGENTEAFF. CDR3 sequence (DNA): TGTGCCAATCGATGGGGAGAGAACACTGAAGCTTTCTTT.

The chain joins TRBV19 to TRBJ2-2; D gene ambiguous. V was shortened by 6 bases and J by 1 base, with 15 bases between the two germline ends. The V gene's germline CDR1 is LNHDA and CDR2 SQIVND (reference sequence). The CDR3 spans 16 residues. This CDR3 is CASSPHRRLNTGELFF. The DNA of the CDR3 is TGTGCCAGTAGCCCCCATAGGCGGCTGAACACCGGGGAGCTGTTTTTT.

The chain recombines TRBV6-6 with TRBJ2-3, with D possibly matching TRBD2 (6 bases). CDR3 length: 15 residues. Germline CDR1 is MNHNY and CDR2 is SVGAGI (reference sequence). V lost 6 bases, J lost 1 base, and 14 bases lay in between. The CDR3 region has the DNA TGTGCCAGCAGGGTGGGCCGCGGGGGCACAGATACGCAGTATTTT. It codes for CASRVGRGGTDTQYF.

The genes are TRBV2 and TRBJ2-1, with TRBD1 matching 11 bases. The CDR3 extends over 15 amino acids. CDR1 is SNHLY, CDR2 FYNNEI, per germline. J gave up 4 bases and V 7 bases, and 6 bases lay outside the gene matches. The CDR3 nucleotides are TGTGCCAGCACTACGGGACAGGGGGTGTACAATGAGCAGTTCTTC. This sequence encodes CASTTGQGVYNEQFF.

CDR3 sequence: CASSLGPPGLARETQYF. For the CDR3, the DNA is TGCGCCAGCAGCTTGGGGCCACCGGGACTAGCGAGGGAGACCCAGTACTTC. The chain recombines TRBV5-1 with TRBJ2-5; 10 nucleotides line up with TRBD2. The germline V gene has CDR1 SGHRS and CDR2 YFSETQ. Trimming took 0 bases from V and 5 from J; bases not matched to a gene: 10. The CDR3 runs to 17 residues.

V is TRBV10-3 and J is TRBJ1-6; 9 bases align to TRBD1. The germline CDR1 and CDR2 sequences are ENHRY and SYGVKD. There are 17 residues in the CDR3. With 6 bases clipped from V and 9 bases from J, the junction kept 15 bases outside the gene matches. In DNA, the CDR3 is TGTGCCATCAGCTCCCATGGGGACAGGGTACCGGGTTCACCCCTCCACTTT. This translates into CAISSHGDRVPGSPLHF.

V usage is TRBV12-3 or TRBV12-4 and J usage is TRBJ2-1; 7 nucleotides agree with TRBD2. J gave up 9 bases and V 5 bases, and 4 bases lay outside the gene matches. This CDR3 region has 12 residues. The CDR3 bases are TGTGCCAGCAGTCCTGGGGGGGGTGAGCAGTTCTTC. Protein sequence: CASSPGGGEQFF.